This T cell receptor (beta chain) was captured in a study of T cell responses to AZD1222 COVID-19 vaccine. The assay was immunoSEQ multiplex PCR, and TCRdb's table has in-frame clones only and misses some. The sample includes about 100,000 clones, 85% to 90% seen only once; the top ten take about 3.5%. The table lists this clone with a few counts. Its matching antigen is unknown. General study findings and limits: Vaccination with two AZD1222 doses was followed by a rise in Spike-specific TCR breadth and depth. Researchers report vaccine-associated CD4 TCRs spanning spike, with dominance at 160-218 and 743-854.

Germline values: CDR1 SGHVS, CDR2 FQNEAQ. CDR3 size: 12 residues. With 0 bases removed from V and 3 bases from J, the gap between germline ends came to 3 bases. This sample comprised peripheral blood, obtained on day 0 of AZD1222 vaccination. The TCR comes from an adult in good health. The rearrangement links TRBV7-8 to TRBJ2-7; no definite D call. The DNA for the CDR3 is TGTGCCAGCAGCTTAGCGGACTACGAGCAGTACTTC. It encodes CASSLADYEQYF.